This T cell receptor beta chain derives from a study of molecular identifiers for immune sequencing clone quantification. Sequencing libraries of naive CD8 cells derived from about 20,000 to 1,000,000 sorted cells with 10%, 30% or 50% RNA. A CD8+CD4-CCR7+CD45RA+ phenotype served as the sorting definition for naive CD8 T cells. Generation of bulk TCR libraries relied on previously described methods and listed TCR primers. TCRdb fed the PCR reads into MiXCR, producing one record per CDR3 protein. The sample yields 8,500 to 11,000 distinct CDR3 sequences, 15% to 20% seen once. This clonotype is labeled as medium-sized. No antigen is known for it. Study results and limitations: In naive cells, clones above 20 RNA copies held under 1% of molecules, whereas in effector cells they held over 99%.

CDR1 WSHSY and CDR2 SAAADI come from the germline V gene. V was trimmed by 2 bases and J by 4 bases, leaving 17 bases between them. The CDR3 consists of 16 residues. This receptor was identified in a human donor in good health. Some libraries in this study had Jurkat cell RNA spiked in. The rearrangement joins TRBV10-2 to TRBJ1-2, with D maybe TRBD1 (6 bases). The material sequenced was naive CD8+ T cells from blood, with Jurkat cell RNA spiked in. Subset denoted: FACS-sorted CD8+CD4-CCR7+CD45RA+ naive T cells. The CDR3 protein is CASSERRGTYLYGYTF. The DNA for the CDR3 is TGCGCCAGCAGTGAGAGGAGGGGGACCTACCTCTATGGCTACACCTTC.